This T cell receptor beta chain was identified during a study of T-cell reconstitution after alpha-beta-depleted transplantation in children. During its preparation, the TCRbeta library received unique molecular identifiers. TCRdb re-called the PCR reads with MiXCR, one entry per CDR3 protein. The table includes about 74,000 distinct CDR3 sequences, 12% to 15% detected once. This clonotype was detected ten times or more. Material: PBMCs, mostly from graft donor cells, obtained 180 days after TCRalphabeta/CD19-depleted stem cell transplant. This clonotype was sampled from a male patient aged 2 to 9 who had a stem cell transplant for acute lymphoblastic leukemia, so the T cells may come from the graft donor.

The CDR3 coding sequence is TGTGCCACCAGCAGAGGTTCGGGCAAGAACAATGAGCAGTTCTTC. It specifies CATSRGSGKNNEQFF. This chain uses TRBV15 with TRBJ2-1; D remains ambiguous. Germline CDR1 is LNHNV and CDR2 is YYDKDF (reference sequence). This CDR3 comprises 15 residues. The V gene lost 1 base and the J gene lost 5 bases, with 12 bases spanning the gap. Variable domain in full (rest from reference TRBV15 and TRBJ2-1): DAMVIQNPRYQVTQFGKPVTLSCSQTLNHNVMYWYQQKSSQAPKLLFHYYDKDFNNEADTPDNFQSRRPNTSFCFLDIRSPGLGDTAMYLCATSRGSGKNNEQFFGPGTRLTVL.